The rows below give T cell receptor beta chains drawn from one sample of a study of blood T cells in healthy people across ages. One entry per CDR3 protein, called by TCRdb with MiXCR from the 5' RACE reads. The sample yields 1.5 million to 2 million distinct CDR3 sequences, approximately 28% seen once. Sequencing input: blood. The receptors originated from a woman aged 25 to 39 in good health. Both conserved end residues are part of each CDR3. Fields, in order: V gene, D gene, J gene, clone size, CDR3 DNA, CDR3 protein. The D gene is left open where the match is weak. Part of the rows lack a size; the others show once, few, many or a class for expanded clones.

TRBV5-6	TRBD2	TRBJ2-7	many	TGTGCCAGCAGCTTGGGACTAGCGGGGGGGCAGCAGTACTTC	CASSLGLAGGQQYF
TRBV29-1	NA	TRBJ2-7	few	TGCAGCGTTGAAGAGTGGGGGAACCACTCCTACAATGAGCAGTACTTC	CSVEEWGNHSYNEQYF
TRBV12-3/TRBV12-4	TRBD1	TRBJ2-7	NA	TGTGCCAGCAGTCAGGGACAGGGAGAGGGCTACGAGCAGTACTTC	CASSQGQGEGYEQYF
TRBV12-3/TRBV12-4	TRBD2	TRBJ2-1	NA	TGTGCCAGCAGTTTTAGGGCTCAGTCTTTAGCGGGGGGGGCTGAGCAGTTCTTC	CASSFRAQSLAGGAEQFF
TRBV5-1	NA	TRBJ2-3	many	TGCGCCAGCAGCCTCAGAACGGGGGCGCTCGCAGATACGCAGTATTTT	CASSLRTGALADTQYF
TRBV20-1	NA	TRBJ2-7	NA	TGCAGTGCTAGAGATCCCGACCGCGGAACCTACGAGCAGTACTTC	CSARDPDRGTYEQYF
TRBV3-1	TRBD2	TRBJ2-1	few	TGTGCCAGCAGCCAACTAGCGGGTGAGCAGTTCTTC	CASSQLAGEQFF
TRBV5-1	TRBD1	TRBJ2-7	many	TGCGCCAGCAGCTTACCGGGACAGGGAGTCTACGAGCAGTACTTC	CASSLPGQGVYEQYF
TRBV7-2	NA	TRBJ2-3	few	TGTGCCAGCAGTCAAGTGGGCATTACCACAGATACGCAGTATTTT	CASSQVGITTDTQYF
TRBV7-2	TRBD1	TRBJ2-1	NA	TGTGCCAGCGGCTCCAGACAGGGGGCCTCCTACAATGAGCAGTTCTTC	CASGSRQGASYNEQFF
TRBV28	NA	TRBJ1-2	few	TGTGCCAGCAGTTCCCCCCTCCGGGCTAACTATGGCTACACCTTC	CASSSPLRANYGYTF
TRBV6-5	TRBD1	TRBJ2-7	many	TGTGCCAGCAGTTACGGATGGACAGGGGGCTACGAGCAGTACTTC	CASSYGWTGGYEQYF
TRBV29-1	NA	TRBJ2-7	many	TGCAGCGTTGAAACGGGGTTGTACGAGCAGTACTTC	CSVETGLYEQYF
TRBV11-2	NA	TRBJ2-3	NA	TGTGCCAGCGTATCCTATGATACGCAGTATTTT	CASVSYDTQYF
TRBV3-1	NA	TRBJ2-3	few	TGTGCCAGCAGCCAAGGAGCCAAGGATACGCAGTATTTT	CASSQGAKDTQYF
TRBV7-9	NA	TRBJ2-5	NA	TGTGCCAGCAGCCAAGCGAGGGAGACCCAGTACTTC	CASSQARETQYF
TRBV2	TRBD2	TRBJ2-1	NA	TGTGCCAGCATGGAACTAGCGGGGGGGCTTGGTTCCTACAATGAGCAGTTCTTC	CASMELAGGLGSYNEQFF
TRBV24-1	TRBD2	TRBJ2-1	NA	TGTGCCGCCAGTGAGGTTAGCGGGGGGAGCTCCTACAATGTACAGTTCTTC	CAASEVSGGSSYNVQFF
TRBV7-9	TRBD1	TRBJ2-1	NA	TGTGCCAGCAGCTTAATACAGGGGGGCTACAATGAGCAGTTCTTC	CASSLIQGGYNEQFF
TRBV3-1	NA	TRBJ2-7	NA	TGTGCCAGCAGCCAAGATGGGGGCAGGGCCTACGAGCAGTACTTC	CASSQDGGRAYEQYF
TRBV7-9	NA	TRBJ1-1	NA	TGTGCCAGCAGCTCTCAGGGGCGTGGAACTGAAGCTTTCTTT	CASSSQGRGTEAFF
TRBV20-1	NA	TRBJ2-5	NA	TGCAGTGCTAGAGATACCCTAGCGCGAGAGACCCAGTACTTC	CSARDTLARETQYF
TRBV12-3/TRBV12-4	TRBD2	TRBJ2-1	NA	TGTGCCAGCAGTTTTGGGGTAGCGGGGCACAATGAGCAGTTCTTC	CASSFGVAGHNEQFF
TRBV7-9	NA	TRBJ1-1	few	TGTGCCAGCAGCGGCACTGCCTACCCCCAGACTGAAGCTTTCTTT	CASSGTAYPQTEAFF
TRBV11-2	TRBD1	TRBJ1-5	few	TGTGCCAGCGGCTTAGGGGTGGGACAGGGTGGTCAGCCCCAGCATTTT	CASGLGVGQGGQPQHF
TRBV7-6	NA	TRBJ2-7	NA	TGTGCCAGCAGCTTAGGCTACATCTACGAGCAGTACTTC	CASSLGYIYEQYF
TRBV12-3/TRBV12-4	NA	TRBJ1-1	NA	TGTGCCATCGATGGGACGGACGGTCGTAGAACTGAAGCTTTCTTT	CAIDGTDGRRTEAFF
TRBV7-9	NA	TRBJ1-1	NA	TGCGTCAGCAGAACACGGAACACTGAAGCTTTCTTT	CVSRTRNTEAFF
TRBV12-5	NA	TRBJ2-3	NA	TGTGCTAGTGGTCTAATAAATACGCAGTATTTT	CASGLINTQYF
TRBV7-2	NA	TRBJ2-7	many	TGTGCCAGCAGCTTAGTGGGCCGGGGGCTCTCCTACGAGCAGTACTTC	CASSLVGRGLSYEQYF
TRBV5-1	TRBD2	TRBJ2-7	few	TGCGCCAGCGGGGAACTAGCGGGAGAGGCACCGCAGTACTTC	CASGELAGEAPQYF
TRBV11-3	NA	TRBJ2-1	NA	TGTGCCAGCAGCAAAATGGCGGGTGTGGGCTATGAGCAGTTCTTC	CASSKMAGVGYEQFF
TRBV12-3/TRBV12-4	TRBD1	TRBJ2-7	many	TGTGCCAGCAGTGAAGACAGGGGACGACTCCACGAGCAGTACTTC	CASSEDRGRLHEQYF